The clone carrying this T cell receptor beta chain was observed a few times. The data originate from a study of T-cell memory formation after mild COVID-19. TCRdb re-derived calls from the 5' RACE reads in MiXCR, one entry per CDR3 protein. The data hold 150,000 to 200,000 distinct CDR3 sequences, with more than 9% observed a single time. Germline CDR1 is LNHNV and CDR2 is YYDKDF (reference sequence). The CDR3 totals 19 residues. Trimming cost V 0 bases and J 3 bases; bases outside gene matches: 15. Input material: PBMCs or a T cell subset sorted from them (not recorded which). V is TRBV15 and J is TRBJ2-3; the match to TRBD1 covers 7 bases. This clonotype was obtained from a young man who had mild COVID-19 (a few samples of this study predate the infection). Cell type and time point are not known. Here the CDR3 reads CATSREGRTGGFGTDTQYF. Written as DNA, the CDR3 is TGTGCCACCAGCAGAGAAGGGCGGACAGGCGGATTCGGGACAGATACGCAGTATTTT.